The 14 T cell receptor beta chains presented below share a single source sample, sequenced in a study of cytomegalovirus exposure and HLA in healthy donors. Assay: immunoSEQ multiplex PCR; the TCRdb copy retains only in-frame clones and omits some. Of around 220,000 clones listed, about 86% were seen once; the top ten hold just under 3%. The specimen sequenced was PBMCs. These receptors were collected from a young woman in good health and CMV-seronegative.

This chain joins TRBV4-3 and TRBJ2-7; D might be TRBD1 (5 bases). The CDR3 loop spans 14 amino acids. V lost 4 bases and J lost 4, with 14 bases in between. Germline-derived CDR1 and CDR2 are LGHNA and YSLEER. CDR3 coding DNA: TGCGCCAGCAGCCCTACCGACAGCCAATACGAGCAGTACTTC. The encoded protein is CASSPTDSQYEQYF.

CDR3 in amino acids: CASSLRDRASDEQYF. The CDR3 DNA sequence: TGCGCCAGCAGCCTCCGGGACAGGGCCTCGGACGAGCAGTACTTC. The V call is TRBV4-1, the J call TRBJ2-7; 9 nucleotides line up with TRBD1. Germline V lookup: CDR1 MGHRA, CDR2 YSYEKL. The ends lost 4 bases at V and 5 bases at J; junction bases unmatched: 9. This CDR3 has 15 residues.

This sequence joins TRBV6-1 and TRBJ2-1, with no clear D. From germline, CDR1 is MNHNS and CDR2 SASEGT. Trimming took 7 bases from V and 4 from J, leaving 11 bases between them. The CDR3 runs to 13 residues. The CDR3 DNA sequence: TGTGCCAGCAACTATGAAGATTACAATGAGCAGTTCTTC. It specifies CASNYEDYNEQFF.

This chain links TRBV19 with TRBJ2-7; D not certain. The length of the CDR3 is 13 residues. Germline lookup yields CDR1 LNHDA and CDR2 SQIVND (reference sequence). Trimming removed 4 bases from V and 2 bases from J, with 9 bases in between. CDR3 bases: TGTGCCAGTAGTACTTCAGCGACCTACGAGCAGTACTTC. Translating gives CASSTSATYEQYF.

The V gene is TRBV29-1, the J gene TRBJ2-5; 10 bases agree with TRBD2. The CDR3 runs 14 residues. J gave up 5 bases and V 3 bases, and 6 bases lay outside the gene matches. Per the germline V gene, CDR1 is SQVTM and CDR2 is ANQGSEA. Here the CDR3 DNA reads TGCAGCGTTGATCGGCTAGCGGGAGAGGAGACCCAGTACTTC. As protein: CSVDRLAGEETQYF.

The rearrangement joins TRBV18 to TRBJ2-2; D not resolved. Looked up from germline, CDR1 is KGHSH and CDR2 is LQKENI. CDR3 size: 14 residues. With 4 bases removed from V and 1 base from J, the gap between germline ends came to 7 bases. The CDR3 DNA is TGTGCCAGCTCACGGGCTATGAACACCGGGGAGCTGTTTTTT. Protein product: CASSRAMNTGELFF. Looking up the rest from reference TRBV18 and TRBJ2-2 gives the full variable domain: NAGVMQNPRHLVRRRGQEARLRCSPMKGHSHVYWYRQLPEEGLKFMVYLQKENIIDESGMPKERFSAEFPKEGPSILRIQQVVRGDSAAYFCASSRAMNTGELFFGEGSRLTVL.

This clone was picked up one time. The chain uses TRBV27 and TRBJ2-3, with a tentative D call TRBD1 (6 bases). CDR1 is MNHEY, CDR2 SMNVEV, per germline (reference sequence). The V end was cut by 0 bases, the J end by 4 bases, with 20 bases between. This CDR3 has 18 residues. CDR3 DNA sequence: TGTGCCAGCAGTTTATCGCTCCCTGAGGCAGGGGCCCCAGATACGCAGTATTTT. Its protein is CASSLSLPEAGAPDTQYF.

The rearrangement joins TRBV14 to TRBJ2-7, with 8 nucleotides matching TRBD2. The CDR3 runs to 14 residues. Trimming removed 2 bases from V and 6 bases from J; junction bases left unmatched: 6. The germline gives CDR1 SGHDN, CDR2 FVKESK. CDR3 protein: CASSQWREAREQYF. Here the CDR3 DNA reads TGTGCCAGCAGCCAATGGCGGGAGGCGCGCGAGCAGTACTTC.

This chain connects TRBV27 to TRBJ2-7; D gene unclear. CDR3 length: 16 amino acids. Germline CDR1 MNHEY, CDR2 SMNVEV (reference sequence). V lost 4 bases to trimming and J lost 1 base, with 17 bases between them. The CDR3 is CASSSLGARSSYEQYF. DNA for the CDR3: TGTGCCAGCAGTTCCCTTGGAGCTAGGAGTTCCTACGAGCAGTACTTC.

The V and J genes are TRBV9 and TRBJ2-7; unclear D gene. The ends were cut back, 1 base at V and 0 bases at J, with 8 bases in the middle. Germline CDR1 and CDR2: SGDLS and YYNGEE. The CDR3 contains 14 residues. The CDR3, as DNA: TGTGCCAGCAGCGTAACGACGGGCTCCTACGAGCAGTACTTC. It yields the protein CASSVTTGSYEQYF.

V gene TRBV19 combines with J gene TRBJ1-1; D might be TRBD1 (6 bases). Trimming took 5 bases from V and 3 from J, leaving 13 bases between them. The CDR3 is made up of 14 amino acids. Germline-derived CDR1 and CDR2 are LNHDA and SQIVND (reference sequence). CDR3 nucleotide sequence: TGTGCCAGTAGTCAACAGGGTTTCTACACTGAAGCTTTCTTT. As protein: CASSQQGFYTEAFF. Drawing the rest from reference TRBV19 and TRBJ1-1, the complete variable domain is DGGITQSPKYLFRKEGQNVTLSCEQNLNHDAMYWYRQDPGQGLRLIYYSQIVNDFQKGDIAEGYSVSREKKESFPLTVTSAQKNPTAFYLCASSQQGFYTEAFFGQGTRLTVV.

V usage is TRBV6-1 and J usage is TRBJ1-2; 8 positions match TRBD1. The CDR3 contains 14 residues. Germline CDR1 reads MNHNS; CDR2 reads SASEGT. The trim removed 1 base at V and 7 bases at J, leaving 5 bases unmatched. The CDR3 reads CASSEGTGISGYTF. DNA for the CDR3: TGTGCCAGCAGTGAAGGGACAGGGATTAGTGGCTACACCTTC.

The genes are TRBV29-1 and TRBJ2-7, with 7 bases matching TRBD2. The V gene's germline CDR1 is SQVTM and CDR2 ANQGSEA. V lost 4 bases and J lost 6; bases outside the gene matches: 9. The CDR3 length is 13 residues. The CDR3 reads CSVGVNVAGEQYF. In DNA, the CDR3 is TGCAGCGTTGGGGTCAATGTAGCGGGCGAGCAGTACTTC.

The chain is built from TRBV29-1 and TRBJ1-2, with TRBD1 matching over 10 bases. V shed 7 bases and J 6 bases; nucleotides not matched to a gene: 8. Looked up from germline, CDR1 is SQVTM and CDR2 is ANQGSEA. This CDR3 has 13 residues. CDR3 nucleotide sequence: TGCAGCGGGACCGGGACAGGGGCGGATGGCTACACCTTC. It yields the protein CSGTGTGADGYTF. Combining the CDR3 with reference TRBV29-1 and TRBJ1-2 gives the whole variable domain SAVISQKPSRDICQRGTSLTIQCQVDSQVTMMFWYRQQPGQSLTLIATANQGSEATYESGFVIDKFPISRPNLTFSTLTVSNMSPEDSSIYLCSGTGTGADGYTFGSGTRLTVV.